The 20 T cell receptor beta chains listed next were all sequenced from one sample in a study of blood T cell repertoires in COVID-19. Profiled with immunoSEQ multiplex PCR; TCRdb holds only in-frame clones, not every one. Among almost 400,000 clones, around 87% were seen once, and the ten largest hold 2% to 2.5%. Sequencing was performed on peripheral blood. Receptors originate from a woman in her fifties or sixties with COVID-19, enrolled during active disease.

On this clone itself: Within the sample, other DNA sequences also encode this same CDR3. The CDR3 loop is CASSVGEYSNQPQHF. CDR3 in DNA: TGTGCCAGCAGCGTAGGGGAGTATAGCAATCAGCCCCAGCATTTT. V and J are TRBV9 and TRBJ1-5; D remains unclear. The CDR3 contains 15 residues. The V end lost 0 bases, the J end lost 0 bases, and 7 bases lay between the germline ends. The V gene's germline CDR1 is SGDLS and CDR2 YYNGEE.

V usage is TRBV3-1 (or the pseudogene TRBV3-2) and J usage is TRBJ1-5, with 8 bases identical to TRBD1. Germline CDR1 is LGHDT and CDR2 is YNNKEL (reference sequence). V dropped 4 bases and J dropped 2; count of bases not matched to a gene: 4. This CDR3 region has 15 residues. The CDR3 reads CASSPPGGGNQPQHF. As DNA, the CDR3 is TGTGCCAGCAGCCCCCCAGGGGGCGGCAATCAGCCCCAGCATTTT.

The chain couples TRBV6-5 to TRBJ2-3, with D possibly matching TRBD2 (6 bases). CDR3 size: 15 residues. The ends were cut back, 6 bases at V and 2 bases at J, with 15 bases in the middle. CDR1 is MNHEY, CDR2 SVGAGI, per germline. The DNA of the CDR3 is TGTGCCAGCAGGGACTACCGAAGCGACACAGATACGCAGTATTTT. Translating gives CASRDYRSDTDTQYF.

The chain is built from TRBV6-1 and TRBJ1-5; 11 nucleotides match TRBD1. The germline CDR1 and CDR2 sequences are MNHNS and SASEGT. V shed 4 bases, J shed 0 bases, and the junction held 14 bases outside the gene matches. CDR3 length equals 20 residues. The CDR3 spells CASSGVRWGQGGTSNQPQHF. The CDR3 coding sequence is TGTGCCAGCAGTGGGGTCCGATGGGGACAGGGGGGTACTAGCAATCAGCCCCAGCATTTT.

The CDR3 region has the DNA TGTGCCAGCAGCCGGACAGGGGTCACAGATACGCAGTATTTT. It yields the protein CASSRTGVTDTQYF. The J gene is TRBJ2-3, the V gene TRBV9; 9 bases map to TRBD1. The ends lost 4 bases at V and 2 bases at J; junction bases unmatched: 2. CDR1 is SGDLS, CDR2 YYNGEE, per germline. This CDR3 has 14 amino acids.

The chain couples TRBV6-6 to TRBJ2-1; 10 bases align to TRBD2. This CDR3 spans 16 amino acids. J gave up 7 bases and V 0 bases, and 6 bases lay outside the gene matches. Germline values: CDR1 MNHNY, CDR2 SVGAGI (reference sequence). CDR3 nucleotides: TGTGCCAGCAGTTACTCCAGCGGGGGGGCCGGAAATGAGCAGTTCTTC. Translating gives CASSYSSGGAGNEQFF.

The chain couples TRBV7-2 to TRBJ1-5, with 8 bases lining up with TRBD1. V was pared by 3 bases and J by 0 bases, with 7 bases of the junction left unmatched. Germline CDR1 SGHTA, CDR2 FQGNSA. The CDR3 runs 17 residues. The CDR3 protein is CASSFSGQGYSNQPQHF. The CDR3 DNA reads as TGTGCCAGCAGCTTTTCTGGACAGGGTTATAGCAATCAGCCCCAGCATTTT.

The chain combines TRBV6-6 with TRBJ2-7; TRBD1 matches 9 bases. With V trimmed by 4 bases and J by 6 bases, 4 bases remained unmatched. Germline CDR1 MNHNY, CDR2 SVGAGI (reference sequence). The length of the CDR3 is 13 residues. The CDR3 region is CASSFGQGREQYF. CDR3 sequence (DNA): TGTGCCAGCAGTTTCGGACAGGGGCGCGAGCAGTACTTC.

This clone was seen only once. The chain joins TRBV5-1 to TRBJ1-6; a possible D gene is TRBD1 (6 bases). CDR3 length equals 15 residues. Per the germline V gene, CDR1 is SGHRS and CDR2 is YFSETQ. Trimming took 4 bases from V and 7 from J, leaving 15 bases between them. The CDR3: CASSPLQGTNSPLHF. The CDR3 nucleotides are TGCGCCAGCAGCCCTCTCCAGGGGACGAATTCACCCCTCCACTTT. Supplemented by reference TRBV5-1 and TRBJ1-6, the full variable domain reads KAGVTQTPRYLIKTRGQQVTLSCSPISGHRSVSWYQQTPGQGLQFLFEYFSETQRNKGNFPGRFSGRQFSNSRSEMNVSTLELGDSALYLCASSPLQGTNSPLHFGNGTRLTVT.

CDR3 nucleotides: TGTGCCAGCAGTTACCGGAGTGTAAGGAACACTGAAGCTTTCTTT. This gives the protein CASSYRSVRNTEAFF. This chain links TRBV6-5 with TRBJ1-1; no clear D. Trimming stripped 2 bases from V and 1 base from J, with 11 bases between. The CDR3 has 15 amino acids. CDR1 MNHEY and CDR2 SVGAGI come from the germline V gene.

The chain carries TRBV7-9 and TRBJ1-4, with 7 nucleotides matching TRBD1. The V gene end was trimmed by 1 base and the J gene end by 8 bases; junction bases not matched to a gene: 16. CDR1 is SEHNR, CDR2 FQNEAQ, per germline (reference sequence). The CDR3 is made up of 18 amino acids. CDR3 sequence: CASSLGLGTDANAEKLFF. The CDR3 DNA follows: TGTGCCAGCAGCTTAGGCCTTGGGACAGATGCCAATGCGGAAAAACTGTTTTTT. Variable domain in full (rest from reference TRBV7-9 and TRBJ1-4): DTGVSQNPRHKITKRGQNVTFRCDPISEHNRLYWYRQTLGQGPEFLTYFQNEAQLEKSRLLSDRFSAERPKGSFSTLEIQRTEQGDSAMYLCASSLGLGTDANAEKLFFGSGTQLSVL.

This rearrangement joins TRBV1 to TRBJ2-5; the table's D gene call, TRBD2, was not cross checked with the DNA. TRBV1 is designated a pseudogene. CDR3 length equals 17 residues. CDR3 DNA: TGCACCAGCAGCCCTTCTTTCAGACTCACCAAGCCAGAGACCCAGTACTTC. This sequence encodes CTSSPSFRLTKPETQYF.

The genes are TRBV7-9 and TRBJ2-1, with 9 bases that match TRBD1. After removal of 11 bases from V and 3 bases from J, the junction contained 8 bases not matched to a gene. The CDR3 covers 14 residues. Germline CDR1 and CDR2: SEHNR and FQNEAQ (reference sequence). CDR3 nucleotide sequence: TGTGCCGGACGAAGACAGGGGGTCTACAATGAGCAGTTCTTC. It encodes CAGRRQGVYNEQFF.

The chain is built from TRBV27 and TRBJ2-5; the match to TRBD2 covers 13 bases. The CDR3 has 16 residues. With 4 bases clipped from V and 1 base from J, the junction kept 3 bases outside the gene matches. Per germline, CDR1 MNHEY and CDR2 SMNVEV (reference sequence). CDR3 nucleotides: TGTGCCAGCAGTTCGACTAGCGGGGGGATCCAAGAGACCCAGTACTTC. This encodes CASSSTSGGIQETQYF.

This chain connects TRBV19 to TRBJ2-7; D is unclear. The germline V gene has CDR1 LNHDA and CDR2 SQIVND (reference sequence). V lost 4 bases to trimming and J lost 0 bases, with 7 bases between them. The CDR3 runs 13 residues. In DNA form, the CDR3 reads TGTGCCAGTAGTAAAGTGAGCTCCTACGAGCAGTACTTC. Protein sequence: CASSKVSSYEQYF.

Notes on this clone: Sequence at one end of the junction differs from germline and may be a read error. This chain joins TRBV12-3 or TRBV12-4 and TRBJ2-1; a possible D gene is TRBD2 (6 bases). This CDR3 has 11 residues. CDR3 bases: TGTGCCAGCAGTTTAGGGCTAGCGAAGCTCTTC. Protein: CASSLGLAKLF.

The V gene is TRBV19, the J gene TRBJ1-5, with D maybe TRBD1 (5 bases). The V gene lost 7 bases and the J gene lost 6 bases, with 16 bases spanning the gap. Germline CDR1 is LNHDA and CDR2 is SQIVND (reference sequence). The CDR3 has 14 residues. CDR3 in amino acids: CASKLGQRSQPQHF. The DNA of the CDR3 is TGTGCCAGTAAATTAGGACAAAGAAGTCAGCCCCAGCATTTT.

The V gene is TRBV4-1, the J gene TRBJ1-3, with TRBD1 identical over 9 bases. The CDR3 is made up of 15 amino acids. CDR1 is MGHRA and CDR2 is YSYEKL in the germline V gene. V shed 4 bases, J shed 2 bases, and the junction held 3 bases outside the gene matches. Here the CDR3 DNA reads TGCGCCAGCAGCCTGACAGGGGGACCTGGAAACACCATATATTTT. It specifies CASSLTGGPGNTIYF.

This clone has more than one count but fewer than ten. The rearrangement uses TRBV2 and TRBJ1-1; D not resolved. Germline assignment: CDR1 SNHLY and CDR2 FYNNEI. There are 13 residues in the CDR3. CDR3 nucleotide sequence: TGTTCAGCAGCTAGGGAGGGAAACACTGAAGCTTTCTTT. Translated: CSAAREGNTEAFF.

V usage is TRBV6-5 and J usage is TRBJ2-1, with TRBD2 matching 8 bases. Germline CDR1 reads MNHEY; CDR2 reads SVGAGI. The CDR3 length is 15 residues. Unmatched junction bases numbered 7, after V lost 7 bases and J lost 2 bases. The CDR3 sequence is CASKDGGATYNEQFF. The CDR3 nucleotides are TGTGCCAGCAAGGACGGGGGGGCCACCTACAATGAGCAGTTCTTC.